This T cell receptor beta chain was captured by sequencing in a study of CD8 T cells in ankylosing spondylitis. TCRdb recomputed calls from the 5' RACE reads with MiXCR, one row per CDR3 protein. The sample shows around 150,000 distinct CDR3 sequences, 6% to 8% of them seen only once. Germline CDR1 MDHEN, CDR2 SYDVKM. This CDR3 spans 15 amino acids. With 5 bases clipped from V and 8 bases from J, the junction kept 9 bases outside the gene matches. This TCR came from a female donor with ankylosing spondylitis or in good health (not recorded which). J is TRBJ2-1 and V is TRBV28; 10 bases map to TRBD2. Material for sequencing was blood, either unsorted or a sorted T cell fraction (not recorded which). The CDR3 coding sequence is TGTGCCAGCAGTCAGCACAGCGGGGGGGCCGATGAGCAGTTCTTC. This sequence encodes CASSQHSGGADEQFF. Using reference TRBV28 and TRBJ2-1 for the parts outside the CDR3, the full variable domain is DVKVTQSSRYLVKRTGEKVFLECVQDMDHENMFWYRQDPGLGLRLIYFSYDVKMKEKGDIPEGYSVSREKKERFSLILESASTNQTSMYLCASSQHSGGADEQFFGPGTRLTVL.